This entry lists 26 T cell receptor beta chains sequenced from one sample in a study of blood T cell repertoires in COVID-19. Some clones are missing from TCRdb's copy, which holds only in-frame ones; the method was immunoSEQ multiplex PCR. The sample has about 210,000 clones, around three quarters seen once. The sequencing sample was made of peripheral blood. The origin of the receptors is a woman in her sixties or seventies with acute or convalescent COVID-19.

The chain couples TRBV7-3 to TRBJ2-7, with D perhaps matching TRBD1 (6 bases). Germline values: CDR1 SGHTA, CDR2 FQGTGA. V shed 1 base and J shed 2 bases, with 12 bases lying between them. The CDR3 sequence is 15 residues long. CDR3 coding DNA: TGTGCCAGCAGCTTAAGCCCTACAGGGACCTACGAGCAGTACTTC. Its protein is CASSLSPTGTYEQYF.

This clone was seen only once. The rearrangement links TRBV5-6 to TRBJ2-4, with 9 bases fitting TRBD1. There are 12 residues in the CDR3. Germline-derived CDR1 and CDR2 are SGHDT and YYEEEE. The V and J ends lost 5 bases and 8 bases, in that order; junction bases with no gene match: 2. CDR3 nucleotide sequence: TGTGCCAGCAGGACAGGGGGGCACATTCAGTACTTC. This gives the protein CASRTGGHIQYF.

The chain links TRBV19 to TRBJ1-2, with 7 positions matching TRBD1. V lost 5 bases to trimming and J lost 6 bases; unmatched junction nucleotides: 6. This CDR3 is 13 amino acids long. CDR1 is LNHDA, CDR2 SQIVND, per germline (reference sequence). The DNA of the CDR3 is TGTGCCAGTAGTCCCGACAGGGTCGATGGCTACACCTTC. Amino acids: CASSPDRVDGYTF. The whole variable domain, filled in from reference TRBV19 and TRBJ1-2, reads DGGITQSPKYLFRKEGQNVTLSCEQNLNHDAMYWYRQDPGQGLRLIYYSQIVNDFQKGDIAEGYSVSREKKESFPLTVTSAQKNPTAFYLCASSPDRVDGYTFGSGTRLTVV.

The chain employs TRBV3-1 (or the pseudogene TRBV3-2) and TRBJ2-1; TRBD1 matches 8 bases. CDR3 length: 14 amino acids. The ends lost 3 bases at V and 7 bases at J; junction bases unmatched: 5. Per germline, CDR1 LGHDT and CDR2 YNNKEL (reference sequence). In DNA form, the CDR3 reads TGTGCCAGCAGCCACCAGGGGGCGCTTAATGAGCAGTTCTTC. It specifies CASSHQGALNEQFF.

The J gene is TRBJ2-5, the V gene TRBV30, with D possibly matching TRBD1 (5 bases). This CDR3 contains 10 residues. Germline CDR1 GTSNPN, CDR2 SVGIG (reference sequence). V shed 8 bases and J shed 5 bases, with 9 bases lying between them. The CDR3 DNA follows: TGTGCCCAGGGAAGGGAGACCCAGTACTTC. It translates to CAQGRETQYF.

CDR3 coding DNA: TGTGCCAGCAGTCTGCGGACAGCTGGAAACACCATATATTTT. Translated, it gives CASSLRTAGNTIYF. The chain uses TRBV6-2 or TRBV6-3 and TRBJ1-3; tentative D call: TRBD1 (6 bases). V gave up 5 bases and J gave up 2 bases, with 10 bases separating them. Germline V gives CDR1 MNHEY, CDR2 SVGEGT. CDR3 length: 14 amino acids.

V gene TRBV6-5 combines with J gene TRBJ2-7; TRBD1 matches 10 bases. The CDR3 spans 13 residues. The germline V gene encodes CDR1 MNHEY and CDR2 SVGAGI. V shed 7 bases and J 5 bases; nucleotides not matched to a gene: 5. The DNA of the CDR3 is TGTGCCAGCAAGGGACAGGGGTCCCACGAGCAGTACTTC. It is translated as CASKGQGSHEQYF.

This clone has a handful of counts. The chain combines TRBV5-1 with TRBJ1-1, with TRBD1 identical over 9 bases. V gave up 4 bases and J gave up 3 bases; unmatched junction bases: 7. Germline V CDR1 and CDR2: SGHRS, YFSETQ. This CDR3 comprises 15 residues. The CDR3 bases are TGCGCCAGCAGCGTAACAGGGGGCCGGGACACTGAAGCTTTCTTT. Protein product: CASSVTGGRDTEAFF.

The rearrangement joins TRBV3-1 (or the pseudogene TRBV3-2) to TRBJ2-5, with 13 bases that match TRBD2. This CDR3 is 17 amino acids long. V shed 0 bases and J 2 bases; nucleotides not matched to a gene: 3. Germline CDR1 and CDR2: LGHDT and YNNKEL (reference sequence). Written as DNA, the CDR3 is TGTGCCAGCAGCCAAGAGGGACTAGCGGGGCGGCAAGAGACCCAGTACTTC. This sequence encodes CASSQEGLAGRQETQYF.

This chain uses TRBV7-2 with TRBJ2-5; 8 nucleotides agree with TRBD2. The germline CDR1 and CDR2 sequences are SGHTA and FQGNSA. V dropped 8 bases and J dropped 5; count of bases not matched to a gene: 7. There are 13 residues in the CDR3. CDR3 sequence (DNA): TGTGCCAGCGGGGGGGGACTAGTGGAGACCCAGTACTTC. Amino acid sequence: CASGGGLVETQYF.

The V and J genes are TRBV5-5 and TRBJ2-2, with TRBD1 matching 7 bases. The CDR3 has 15 residues. Germline V lookup: CDR1 SGHKS, CDR2 YYEKEE (reference sequence). Unmatched junction bases numbered 6, after V lost 3 bases and J lost 4 bases. CDR3 DNA sequence: TGTGCCAGCAGCTGGGGAACAGGGGTCACCGGGGAGCTGTTTTTT. It specifies CASSWGTGVTGELFF.

This sequence joins TRBV27 and TRBJ1-6; a possible D gene is TRBD1 (5 bases). V lost 6 bases and J lost 9, with 15 bases in between. Germline V gives CDR1 MNHEY, CDR2 SMNVEV (reference sequence). This CDR3 is built from 14 residues. The CDR3 DNA is TGTGCCAGCAGCACCACAGGCCCGAGTTCACCCCTCCACTTT. Protein product: CASSTTGPSSPLHF.

This clone was counted a few times. This chain links TRBV6-1 with TRBJ1-5; 7 nucleotides line up with TRBD1. Germline lookup yields CDR1 MNHNS and CDR2 SASEGT. This CDR3 region has 16 residues. Germline trimming cut 4 bases from V and 0 bases from J; bases unmatched to any gene: 6. This CDR3 is CASSATGWYSNQPQHF. The CDR3 coding sequence is TGTGCCAGCAGTGCGACAGGGTGGTATAGCAATCAGCCCCAGCATTTT.

In this sample, this clone turned up once. CDR3 in amino acids: CASRPPDRLYEQYF. CDR3 coding DNA: TGTGCCAGCAGACCCCCGGACAGGTTGTACGAGCAGTACTTC. The V and J genes are TRBV6-5 and TRBJ2-7; TRBD1 aligns across 7 bases. V was pared by 6 bases and J by 4 bases, with 9 bases of the junction left unmatched. Germline CDR1 MNHEY, CDR2 SVGAGI. This CDR3 has 14 residues.

V is TRBV6-5 and J is TRBJ1-1; 7 positions match TRBD1. From germline, CDR1 is MNHEY and CDR2 SVGAGI. Unmatched junction bases numbered 9, after V lost 10 bases and J lost 4 bases. The CDR3 runs to 13 residues. CDR3 DNA sequence: TGTGCCACAAACAGGGGTTTGGGCACTGAAGCTTTCTTT. Translated, it gives CATNRGLGTEAFF.

This sequence joins TRBV27 and TRBJ1-6; D is possibly TRBD1 (5 bases). The CDR3 spans 18 residues. In germline, CDR1 is MNHEY, CDR2 SMNVEV (reference sequence). V was clipped by 6 bases and J by 0 bases, with 18 bases between them. CDR3 sequence: CASRSAGLPGSYNSPLHF. The CDR3, as DNA: TGTGCCAGCAGGTCTGCGGGGCTCCCAGGCTCCTATAATTCACCCCTCCACTTT.

The chain uses TRBV5-8 and TRBJ2-5, with 12 bases aligning to TRBD2. V shed 0 bases and J 5 bases; nucleotides not matched to a gene: 8. The CDR3 covers 17 residues. Looked up from germline, CDR1 is SGHTS and CDR2 is YDEGEE. The CDR3 here is CASSLAASGGARETQYF. The CDR3 nucleotides are TGTGCCAGCAGCTTGGCCGCTAGCGGGGGGGCCCGGGAGACCCAGTACTTC. The entire variable domain, with the rest obtained from reference TRBV5-8 and TRBJ2-5, is as follows: EAGVTQSPTHLIKTRGQQATLRCSPISGHTSVYWYQQALGLGLQFLLWYDEGEERNRGNFPPRFSGRQFPNYSSELNVNALELEDSALYLCASSLAASGGARETQYFGPGTRLLVL.

V gene TRBV30 combines with J gene TRBJ1-4; D not certain. The CDR3 extends over 13 amino acids. Germline V gene lookup returns CDR1 GTSNPN and CDR2 SVGIG (reference sequence). V shed 3 bases and J shed 5 bases, with 10 bases lying between them. The CDR3 loop reads CAWSLVSNEKLFF. The CDR3 region has the DNA TGTGCCTGGAGCCTTGTATCGAATGAAAAACTGTTTTTT.

This chain connects TRBV10-2 to TRBJ2-7; 10 bases line up with TRBD1. Per germline, CDR1 WSHSY and CDR2 SAAADI. The CDR3 runs to 12 residues. V shed 8 bases and J 9 bases; nucleotides not matched to a gene: 7. CDR3 in amino acids: CASAGTGDRQYF. CDR3 sequence (DNA): TGCGCCAGCGCCGGGACAGGGGATCGGCAGTACTTC.

The rearrangement links TRBV4-3 to TRBJ2-5, with D perhaps matching TRBD2 (7 bases). Germline V gene sequence: CDR1 LGHNA, CDR2 YSLEER. Trimming removed 2 bases from V and 4 bases from J, with 23 bases in between. This CDR3 is built from 18 residues. The DNA for the CDR3 is TGCGCCAGCAGCCAATTTGTCGCGGGGGCGAGGGGGGGAGAGACCCAGTACTTC. This gives the protein CASSQFVAGARGGETQYF.

The chain carries TRBV5-1 and TRBJ2-3; 8 bases line up with TRBD2. CDR1 is SGHRS and CDR2 is YFSETQ in the germline V gene. Losses at the gene ends were 0 bases for V and 3 bases for J; bases not matched to a gene: 6. The CDR3 loop spans 16 amino acids. Here the CDR3 DNA reads TGCGCCAGCAGCTTGGGTAGGCGGGGGGTGACAGATACGCAGTATTTT. Translating gives CASSLGRRGVTDTQYF.

The chain recombines TRBV3-1 (or the pseudogene TRBV3-2) with TRBJ1-6; D is unresolved. This CDR3 spans 15 amino acids. Trimming took 2 bases from V and 0 from J, leaving 5 bases between them. Germline-derived CDR1 and CDR2 are LGHDT and YNNKEL (reference sequence). This CDR3 is CASSQFSSYNSPLHF. The CDR3 nucleotides read TGTGCCAGCAGCCAATTCAGCTCCTATAATTCACCCCTCCACTTT.

V gene TRBV29-1 combines with J gene TRBJ2-7; D ambiguous. The germline V gene has CDR1 SQVTM and CDR2 ANQGSEA. The CDR3 totals 11 residues. The ends were cut back, 4 bases at V and 3 bases at J, with 7 bases in the middle. CDR3 in amino acids: CSVGHNYEQYF. The CDR3 DNA reads TGCAGCGTTGGACATAACTACGAGCAGTACTTC.

J is TRBJ1-5 and V is TRBV19; tentatively, D is TRBD1 (5 bases). CDR3 length: 14 residues. Germline V gene data show CDR1 as LNHDA and CDR2 as SQIVND (reference sequence). Trimming removed 5 bases from V and 4 bases from J, with 12 bases in between. CDR3 protein: CASSRSPGNQPQHF. CDR3 DNA: TGTGCCAGTAGTCGATCTCCAGGGAATCAGCCCCAGCATTTT.

This chain links TRBV10-3 with TRBJ2-2; 7 bases map to TRBD1. From germline, CDR1 is ENHRY and CDR2 SYGVKD. V lost 0 bases, J lost 4 bases, and 5 bases stayed unmatched. This CDR3 contains 16 residues. The CDR3 sequence is CAISESVSGGTGELFF. The CDR3 nucleotides are TGTGCCATCAGTGAGTCGGTCTCAGGGGGCACCGGGGAGCTGTTTTTT.

The chain joins TRBV18 to TRBJ1-5, with TRBD1 matching 8 bases. The ends lost 5 bases at V and 0 bases at J; junction bases unmatched: 3. CDR3 length: 15 amino acids. Germline CDR1 and CDR2: KGHSH and LQKENI. Here the CDR3 reads CASSEGQGSNQPQHF. Written as DNA, the CDR3 is TGTGCCAGCTCAGAAGGACAGGGTAGCAATCAGCCCCAGCATTTT.